A single sample is the source of the 2 T cell receptor beta chains below, sequenced in a study of human T cells and chemical hapten exposure. One entry per CDR3 protein, called by TCRdb with MiXCR from the RACE reads. The sample includes under 200,000 distinct CDR3 sequences, approximately 29% of them seen just once. Time point given: pre-sensitization, week 0. Treatment in this sample: therapeutic diphenylcyclopropenone sensitization with weekly scalp DPC. The input for sequencing was whole blood, taken in connection with sensitization to the hapten diphenylcyclopropenone (DPC). The source is a woman aged 25 to 39 with alopecia areata. Some clones in this sample may be carry-over from other donors' samples.

The chain joins TRBV10-3 to TRBJ2-3, with D perhaps matching TRBD2 (6 bases). V was trimmed by 10 bases and J by 8 bases, leaving 19 bases between them. The CDR3 contains 13 residues. The germline V gene encodes CDR1 ENHRY and CDR2 SYGVKD. CDR3 sequence: CATWGFGSVTQYF. CDR3 nucleotide sequence: TGTGCCACCTGGGGTTTCGGGAGCGTTACGCAGTATTTT.

This clonotype was seen more than once but under ten times. The CDR3 nucleotides read TGTGCCAGCAGCTTAGGGTACTCAGGTCGAGAGACCCAGTACTTC. This sequence encodes CASSLGYSGRETQYF. J is TRBJ2-5 and V is TRBV7-6; D call uncertain. Trimming pared 1 base from V and 4 bases from J, leaving 13 bases between. Per germline, CDR1 SGHVS and CDR2 FNYEAQ. The CDR3 is 15 residues long.